The T cell receptor (beta chain) described here comes from a study of blood T cell repertoires in COVID-19 (TCRdb year 2020). As for the study more broadly: Collaborator samples came from the United States, Italy and Spain and covered acute and convalescent phases of COVID-19. Subjects who had been exposed to COVID-19, were actively infected with it, or had recovered from it provided the deeply sampled blood TCRbeta repertoires that made up the dataset. The repertoires were released in a freely available public database intended as a resource for research on the immune response to SARS-CoV-2. Where available, HLA class I and class II types were taken from metadata supplied by the sample provider and were not determined by assay-based typing. Nearly every sample came with metadata listing a de-identified subject ID, COVID-19 status, age in years and sex. Samples came from the ongoing ImmuneRACE study (first 160 participants) plus 1,254 subjects from 6 global collaborators. The material from the prospective study consisted of cDNA or gDNA derived from T cells, B-cell-depleted T cells, or PBMCs.

With respect to this clone: Its antigen target is currently unknown. No per-base quality is available; no much larger clone lies one base away.

The full study reports these points: The quantity of clinical and demographic metadata differed by source and by participant and was supplied without curation.

The immunoSEQ Assay, a bias-controlled multiplex PCR, was used to amplify TCRbeta CDR3 regions from genomic DNA. In the authors' own workflow: The number of nucleated cells in each sample was estimated by amplification of reference gene primers within the assay. To quantify the absolute abundance of each unique TCRbeta CDR3 rearrangement, sequence reads were collapsed and filtered. For each sample, productive Simpson clonality was calculated by taking the square root of Simpson's diversity index across productive rearrangements. This immuneACCESS table, as held by TCRdb, lists in-frame sequences with V and J called but not all clones. Of the missing ones, under half trace to an unresolved V gene in checked studies; the others have no known cause. The V and J calls and the clone size are those of that table, but D and trimming were determined from the DNA. Present in this sample are about 49,000 clones, 82% of which were seen just once. The top ten constitute 2.5% to 3% of the sample.

Each collaborating institution followed its own protocols to collect whole blood in K2EDTA tubes. For TCRbeta analysis, collaborators shipped samples in one of three forms: frozen whole blood, isolated PBMCs, or DNA extracted from either of those sample types. From cysteine to phenylalanine, the CDR3 is 14 amino acids long. CDR3 DNA is the only sequence kept; it has 42 bases, read in frame from the first base. The germline V gene (reference sequence) sets CDR1 to LGHDT and CDR2 to YNNKEL. Trimming accounts for 1 base at V and 5 bases at J, while the number of junction bases matched to no gene is 3. The clonotype was recovered from a woman aged 60-75 years with acute or convalescent COVID-19. The chain links TRBV3-1 (or the pseudogene TRBV3-2) with TRBJ1-1, with 8 central nucleotides matching TRBD1. The sequencing sample was made of peripheral blood. Read as DNA, the sequence is TGTGCCAGCAGCCAAGGACAGGGGAGGACTGAAGCTTTCTTT. Translation gives CASSQGQGRTEAFF.